A single sample gave rise to the 6 T cell receptor beta chains below, sequenced in a study of PD-L1 blockade in urothelial cancer. Profiling relied on immunoSEQ multiplex PCR, and the TCRdb table lists in-frame clones only, not all of them. The table includes about 43,000 clones, around 89% detected once. The sequences come from PBMCs, collected around atezolizumab (anti-PD-L1) treatment. These receptor sequences come from a woman aged 55-75 years with urothelial cancer.

In its sample, this clone was seen once. The V call is TRBV29-1, the J call TRBJ2-2; a weak D match, TRBD1 (5 bases). Per the germline V gene, CDR1 is SQVTM and CDR2 is ANQGSEA. V lost 4 bases and J 3 bases, leaving 6 bases between the germline ends. The CDR3 runs to 12 residues. This CDR3 is CSVARDTGELFF. In DNA form, the CDR3 reads TGCAGCGTTGCCAGGGACACCGGGGAGCTGTTTTTT.

V usage is TRBV11-2 and J usage is TRBJ2-7, with TRBD1 as a possible D gene (6 bases). V lost 5 bases, J lost 8 bases, and 22 bases lay in between. This CDR3 has 15 amino acids. In germline, CDR1 is SGHAT, CDR2 FQNNGV. The CDR3 here is CASSPRTATAWKQYF. The DNA of the CDR3 is TGTGCCAGCAGCCCGAGGACAGCAACCGCCTGGAAGCAGTACTTC. The variable domain in full, completed from reference TRBV11-2 and TRBJ2-7, reads EAGVAQSPRYKIIEKRQSVAFWCNPISGHATLYWYQQILGQGPKLLIQFQNNGVVDDSQLPKDRFSAERLKGVDSTLKIQPAKLEDSAVYLCASSPRTATAWKQYFGPGTRLTVT.

This clone was seen more than once but under ten times. The chain couples TRBV7-2 to TRBJ1-1, with 8 bases matching TRBD1. Germline lookup yields CDR1 SGHTA and CDR2 FQGNSA. The CDR3 is 15 amino acids. V was pared by 6 bases and J by 6 bases, with 12 bases of the junction left unmatched. In DNA form, the CDR3 reads TGTGCCAGCAGACCTACAGGGGGGGCCCGCGCTGAAGCTTTCTTT. Translation gives CASRPTGGARAEAFF.

This chain's CDR3 is CASSYSFSQPQHF. The DNA for the CDR3 is TGTGCCAGCAGTTACTCTTTTAGTCAGCCCCAGCATTTT. The rearrangement joins TRBV6-5 to TRBJ1-5; D gene uncertain. CDR1 is MNHEY, CDR2 SVGAGI, per germline. The CDR3 runs 13 residues. The germline V and J ends were trimmed by 0 bases and 6 bases, with 6 bases remaining between them.

In this sample, this clone turned up once. A read error may account for a junction end that differs from germline. The rearrangement uses TRBV6-6 and TRBJ1-1; D remains unclear. There are 14 residues in the CDR3. The V gene's germline CDR1 is MNHNY and CDR2 SVGAGI (reference sequence). The CDR3 bases are TGTGCCAGCACTTACGAGCCTTCTTGGACTGAAGCTTTCTTT. This gives the protein CASTYEPSWTEAFF.

The count of this clone is one. The chain links TRBV5-4 to TRBJ1-1, with D maybe TRBD1 (5 bases). The CDR3 totals 15 residues. Trimming removed 0 bases at V and 1 base at J, with 10 bases between. Germline CDR1 reads SGHNT; CDR2 reads YYREEE (reference sequence). This chain's CDR3 is CASSLEYQGNTEAFF. The CDR3, as DNA: TGTGCCAGCAGCTTGGAGTATCAGGGGAACACTGAAGCTTTCTTT.